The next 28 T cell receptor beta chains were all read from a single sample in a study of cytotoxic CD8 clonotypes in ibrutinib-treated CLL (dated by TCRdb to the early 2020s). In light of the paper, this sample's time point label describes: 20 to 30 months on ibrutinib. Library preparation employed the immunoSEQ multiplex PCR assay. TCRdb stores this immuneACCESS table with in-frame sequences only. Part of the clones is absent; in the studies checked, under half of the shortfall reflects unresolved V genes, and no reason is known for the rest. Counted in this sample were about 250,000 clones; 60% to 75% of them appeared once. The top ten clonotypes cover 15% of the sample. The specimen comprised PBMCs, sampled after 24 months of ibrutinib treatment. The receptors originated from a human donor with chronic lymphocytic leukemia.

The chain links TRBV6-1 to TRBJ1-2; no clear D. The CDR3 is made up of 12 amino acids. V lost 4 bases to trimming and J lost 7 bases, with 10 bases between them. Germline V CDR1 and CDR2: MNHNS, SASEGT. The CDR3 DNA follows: TGTGCCAGCAGTGGGTGGATGGCTGGCTACACCTTC. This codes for CASSGWMAGYTF.

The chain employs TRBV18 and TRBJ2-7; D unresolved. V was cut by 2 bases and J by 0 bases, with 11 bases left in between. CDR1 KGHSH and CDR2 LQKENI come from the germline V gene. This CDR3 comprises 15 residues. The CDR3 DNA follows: TGTGCCAGCTCACCAGCCTATGCTGACTCCTACGAGCAGTACTTC. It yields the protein CASSPAYADSYEQYF.

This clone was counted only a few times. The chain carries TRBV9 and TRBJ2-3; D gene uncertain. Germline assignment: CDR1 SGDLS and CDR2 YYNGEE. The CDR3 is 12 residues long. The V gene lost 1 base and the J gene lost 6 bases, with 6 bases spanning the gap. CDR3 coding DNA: TGTGCCAGCAGCGTAAACGTCGATACGCAGTATTTT. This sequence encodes CASSVNVDTQYF.

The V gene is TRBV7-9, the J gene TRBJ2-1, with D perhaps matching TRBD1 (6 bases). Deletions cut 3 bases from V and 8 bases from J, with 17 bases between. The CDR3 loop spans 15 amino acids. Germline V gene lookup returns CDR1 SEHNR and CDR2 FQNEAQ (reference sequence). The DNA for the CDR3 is TGTGCCAGCAGCTTCAGGGGACGCCGGTGGGATGAGCAGTTCTTC. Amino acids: CASSFRGRRWDEQFF.

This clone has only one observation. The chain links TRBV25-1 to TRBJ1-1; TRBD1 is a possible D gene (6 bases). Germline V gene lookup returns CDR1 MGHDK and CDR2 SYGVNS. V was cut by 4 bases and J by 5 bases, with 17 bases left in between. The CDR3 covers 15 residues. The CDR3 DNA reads TGTGCCAGCAGTGGAGGGGGGGCAGGGGAAACTGAAGCTTTCTTT. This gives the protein CASSGGGAGETEAFF.

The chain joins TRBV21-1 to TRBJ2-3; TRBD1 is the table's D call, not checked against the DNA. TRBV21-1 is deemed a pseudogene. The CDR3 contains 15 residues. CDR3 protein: CASSKIRQGPDTQYF. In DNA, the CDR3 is TGTGCCAGCAGCAAAATAAGACAGGGACCAGATACGCAGTATTTT.

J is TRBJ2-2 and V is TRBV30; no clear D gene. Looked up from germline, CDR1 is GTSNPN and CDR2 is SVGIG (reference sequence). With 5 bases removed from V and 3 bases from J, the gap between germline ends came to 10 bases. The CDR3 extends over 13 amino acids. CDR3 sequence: CAWSGPYTGELFF. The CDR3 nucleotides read TGTGCCTGGTCTGGACCGTACACCGGGGAGCTGTTTTTT.

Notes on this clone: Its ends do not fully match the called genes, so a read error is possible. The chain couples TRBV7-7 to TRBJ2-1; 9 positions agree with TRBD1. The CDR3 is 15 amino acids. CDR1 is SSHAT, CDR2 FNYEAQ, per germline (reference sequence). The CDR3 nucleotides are TGTGCTAGCAGCTTAGAGGGACAGGGATACAATGAGCAGTTCTTC. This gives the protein CASSLEGQGYNEQFF.

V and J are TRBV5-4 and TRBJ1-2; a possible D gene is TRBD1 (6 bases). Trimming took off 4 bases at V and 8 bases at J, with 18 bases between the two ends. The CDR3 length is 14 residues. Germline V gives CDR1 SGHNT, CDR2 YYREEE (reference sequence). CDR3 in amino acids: CASSRTVDNTGYTF. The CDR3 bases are TGTGCCAGCAGCCGGACAGTGGACAATACGGGCTACACCTTC.

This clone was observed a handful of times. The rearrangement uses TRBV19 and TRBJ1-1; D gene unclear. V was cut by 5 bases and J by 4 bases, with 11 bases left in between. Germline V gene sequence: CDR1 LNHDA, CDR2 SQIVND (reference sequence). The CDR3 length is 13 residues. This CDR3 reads CASSETAGTEAFF. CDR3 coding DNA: TGTGCCAGTAGTGAGACCGCCGGCACTGAAGCTTTCTTT.

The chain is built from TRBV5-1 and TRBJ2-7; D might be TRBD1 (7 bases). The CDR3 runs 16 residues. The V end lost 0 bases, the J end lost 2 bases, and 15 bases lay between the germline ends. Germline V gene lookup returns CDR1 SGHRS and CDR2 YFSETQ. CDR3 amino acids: CASSLGRQGGAYEQYF. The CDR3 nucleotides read TGCGCCAGCAGCTTGGGGAGACAGGGAGGTGCCTACGAGCAGTACTTC.

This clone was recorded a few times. The CDR3 nucleotides are TGTGCCACCCGGGACCGTGCCTCTACGGAACAGTACTTC. Translating gives CATRDRASTEQYF. The chain couples TRBV2 to TRBJ2-7; D could derive from TRBD1 or TRBD2 (5 bases each). The CDR3 is made up of 13 amino acids. Between the trimmed V and J ends, which lost 10 bases and 10 bases, there was a span of 23 bases. Germline V gene sequence: CDR1 SNHLY, CDR2 FYNNEI.

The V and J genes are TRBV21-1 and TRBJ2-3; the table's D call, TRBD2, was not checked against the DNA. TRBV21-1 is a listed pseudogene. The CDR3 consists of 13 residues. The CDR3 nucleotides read TGTGCCAGCATGAGGGATAGCACAGATACGCAGTATTTT. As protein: CASMRDSTDTQYF.

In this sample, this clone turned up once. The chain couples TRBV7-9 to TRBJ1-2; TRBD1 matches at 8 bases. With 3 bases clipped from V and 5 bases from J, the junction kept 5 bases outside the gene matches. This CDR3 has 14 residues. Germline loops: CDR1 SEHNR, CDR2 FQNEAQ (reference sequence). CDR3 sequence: CASSLGTGGYGYTF. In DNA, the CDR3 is TGTGCCAGCAGCTTGGGAACAGGGGGGTATGGCTACACCTTC.

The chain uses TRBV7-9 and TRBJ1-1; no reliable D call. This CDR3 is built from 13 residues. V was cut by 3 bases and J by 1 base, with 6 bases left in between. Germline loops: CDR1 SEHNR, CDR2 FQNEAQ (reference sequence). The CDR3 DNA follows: TGTGCCAGCAGCTTGAGCCAGAACACTGAAGCTTTCTTT. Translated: CASSLSQNTEAFF. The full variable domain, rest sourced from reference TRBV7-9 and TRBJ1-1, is DTGVSQNPRHKITKRGQNVTFRCDPISEHNRLYWYRQTLGQGPEFLTYFQNEAQLEKSRLLSDRFSAERPKGSFSTLEIQRTEQGDSAMYLCASSLSQNTEAFFGQGTRLTVV.

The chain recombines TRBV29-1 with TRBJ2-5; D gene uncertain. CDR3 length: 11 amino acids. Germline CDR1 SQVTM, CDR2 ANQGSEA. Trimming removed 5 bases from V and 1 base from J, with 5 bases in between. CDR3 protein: CSVLPQETQYF. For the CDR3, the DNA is TGCAGCGTTCTACCCCAAGAGACCCAGTACTTC. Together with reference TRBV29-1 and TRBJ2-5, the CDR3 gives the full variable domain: SAVISQKPSRDICQRGTSLTIQCQVDSQVTMMFWYRQQPGQSLTLIATANQGSEATYESGFVIDKFPISRPNLTFSTLTVSNMSPEDSSIYLCSVLPQETQYFGPGTRLLVL.

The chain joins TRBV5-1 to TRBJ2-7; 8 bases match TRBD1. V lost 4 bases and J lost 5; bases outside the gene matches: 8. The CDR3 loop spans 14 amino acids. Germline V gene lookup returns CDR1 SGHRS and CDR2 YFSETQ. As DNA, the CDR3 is TGCGCCAGCAGCCCCCGGACAGGGACAGACGAGCAGTACTTC. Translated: CASSPRTGTDEQYF.

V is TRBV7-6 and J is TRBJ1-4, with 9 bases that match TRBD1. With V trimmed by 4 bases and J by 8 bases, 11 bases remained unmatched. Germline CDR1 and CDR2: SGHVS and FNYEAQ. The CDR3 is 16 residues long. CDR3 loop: CASSSHPGQGGEKLFF. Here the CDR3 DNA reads TGTGCCAGCAGCTCTCACCCGGGACAGGGTGGGGAAAAACTGTTTTTT.

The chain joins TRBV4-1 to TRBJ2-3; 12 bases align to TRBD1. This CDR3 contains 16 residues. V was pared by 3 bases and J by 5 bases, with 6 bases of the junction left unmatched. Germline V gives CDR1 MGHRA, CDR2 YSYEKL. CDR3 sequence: CASSQGTGGIGDTQYF. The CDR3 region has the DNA TGCGCCAGCAGCCAGGGGACAGGGGGCATTGGAGATACGCAGTATTTT.

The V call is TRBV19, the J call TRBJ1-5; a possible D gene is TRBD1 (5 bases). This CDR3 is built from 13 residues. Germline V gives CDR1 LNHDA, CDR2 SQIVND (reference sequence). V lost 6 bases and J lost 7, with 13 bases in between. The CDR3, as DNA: TGTGCCAGTAGCGACAGTTATGACCAGCCCCAGCATTTT. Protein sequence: CASSDSYDQPQHF. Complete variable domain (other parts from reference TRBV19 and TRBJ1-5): DGGITQSPKYLFRKEGQNVTLSCEQNLNHDAMYWYRQDPGQGLRLIYYSQIVNDFQKGDIAEGYSVSREKKESFPLTVTSAQKNPTAFYLCASSDSYDQPQHFGDGTRLSIL.

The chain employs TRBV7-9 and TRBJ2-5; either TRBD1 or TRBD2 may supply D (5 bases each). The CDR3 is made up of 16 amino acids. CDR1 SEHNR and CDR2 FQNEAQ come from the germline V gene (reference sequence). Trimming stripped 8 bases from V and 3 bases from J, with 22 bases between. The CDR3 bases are TGTGCCAGCGGACGTGGTACCTTCCGAGGGGAAGAGACCCAGTACTTC. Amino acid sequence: CASGRGTFRGEETQYF.

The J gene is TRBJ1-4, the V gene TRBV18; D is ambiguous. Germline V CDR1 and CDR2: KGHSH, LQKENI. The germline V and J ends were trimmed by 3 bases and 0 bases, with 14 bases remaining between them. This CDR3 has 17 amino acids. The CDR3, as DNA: TGTGCCAGCTCACCTCTCGGACCCGCCACAACTAATGAAAAACTGTTTTTT. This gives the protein CASSPLGPATTNEKLFF.

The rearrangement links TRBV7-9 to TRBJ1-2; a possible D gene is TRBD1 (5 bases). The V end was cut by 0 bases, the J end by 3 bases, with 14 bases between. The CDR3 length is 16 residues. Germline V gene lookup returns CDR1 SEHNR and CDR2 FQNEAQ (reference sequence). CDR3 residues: CASSLADQGIHYGYTF. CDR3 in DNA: TGTGCCAGCAGCTTAGCGGACCAGGGAATCCACTATGGCTACACCTTC.

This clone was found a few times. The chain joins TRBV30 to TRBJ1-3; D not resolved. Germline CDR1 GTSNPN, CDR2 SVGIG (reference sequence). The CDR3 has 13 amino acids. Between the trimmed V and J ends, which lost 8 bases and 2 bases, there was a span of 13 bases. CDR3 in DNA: TGTGCCCAGAAGGCTGGGGCTGGAAACACCATATATTTT. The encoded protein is CAQKAGAGNTIYF.

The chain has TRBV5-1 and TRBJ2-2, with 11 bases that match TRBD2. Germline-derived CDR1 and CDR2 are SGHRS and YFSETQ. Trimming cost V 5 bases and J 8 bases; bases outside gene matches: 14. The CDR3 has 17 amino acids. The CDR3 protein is CASRVSTSGISGGELFF. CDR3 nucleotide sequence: TGCGCCAGCAGAGTCTCGACTAGCGGGATTTCTGGTGGGGAGCTGTTTTTT. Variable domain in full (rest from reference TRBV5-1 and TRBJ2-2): KAGVTQTPRYLIKTRGQQVTLSCSPISGHRSVSWYQQTPGQGLQFLFEYFSETQRNKGNFPGRFSGRQFSNSRSEMNVSTLELGDSALYLCASRVSTSGISGGELFFGEGSRLTVL.

The CDR3: CASSLPQGPRSYEQYF. The CDR3 region has the DNA TGTGCCAGCAGTTTACCACAGGGCCCGCGCTCCTACGAGCAGTACTTC. The genes are TRBV28 and TRBJ2-7; a possible D gene is TRBD1 (6 bases). Between the trimmed V and J ends, which lost 2 bases and 0 bases, there was a span of 14 bases. CDR1 is MDHEN and CDR2 is SYDVKM in the germline V gene. The CDR3 runs 16 residues. Together with reference TRBV28 and TRBJ2-7, the CDR3 gives the full variable domain: DVKVTQSSRYLVKRTGEKVFLECVQDMDHENMFWYRQDPGLGLRLIYFSYDVKMKEKGDIPEGYSVSREKKERFSLILESASTNQTSMYLCASSLPQGPRSYEQYFGPGTRLTVT.

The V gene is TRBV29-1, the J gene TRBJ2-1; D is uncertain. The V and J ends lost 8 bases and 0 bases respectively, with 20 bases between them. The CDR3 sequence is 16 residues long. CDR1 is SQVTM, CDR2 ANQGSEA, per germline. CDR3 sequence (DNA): TGCAGCTTCGAAGATTTCGAGATTGCCTCCTACAATGAGCAGTTCTTC. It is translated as CSFEDFEIASYNEQFF.

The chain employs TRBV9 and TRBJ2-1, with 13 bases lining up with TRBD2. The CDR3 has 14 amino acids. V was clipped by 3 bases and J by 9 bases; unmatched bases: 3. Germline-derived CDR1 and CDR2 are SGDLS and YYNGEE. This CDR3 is CASSGTSGSFEQFF. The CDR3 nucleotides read TGTGCCAGCAGCGGGACTAGCGGGAGCTTTGAGCAGTTCTTC.